The source of this T cell receptor (beta chain) is a study of cytomegalovirus exposure and HLA in healthy donors. The V gene's germline CDR1 is LGHNA and CDR2 YSLEER. Trimming removed 0 bases from V and 0 bases from J, with 15 bases in between. The CDR3 runs to 17 residues. Produced via immunoSEQ multiplex PCR; TCRdb's table is partial and in-frame only. The profile shows under 200,000 clones, around nine tenths of them singletons. Material for sequencing was PBMCs. The source is a young woman in good health and CMV-seronegative. The genes are TRBV4-3 and TRBJ2-7, with D possibly being TRBD2 (6 bases). The CDR3 reads CASSQDTGDLPSYEQYF. As DNA, the CDR3 is TGCGCCAGCAGCCAAGATACGGGAGACCTACCCTCCTACGAGCAGTACTTC.